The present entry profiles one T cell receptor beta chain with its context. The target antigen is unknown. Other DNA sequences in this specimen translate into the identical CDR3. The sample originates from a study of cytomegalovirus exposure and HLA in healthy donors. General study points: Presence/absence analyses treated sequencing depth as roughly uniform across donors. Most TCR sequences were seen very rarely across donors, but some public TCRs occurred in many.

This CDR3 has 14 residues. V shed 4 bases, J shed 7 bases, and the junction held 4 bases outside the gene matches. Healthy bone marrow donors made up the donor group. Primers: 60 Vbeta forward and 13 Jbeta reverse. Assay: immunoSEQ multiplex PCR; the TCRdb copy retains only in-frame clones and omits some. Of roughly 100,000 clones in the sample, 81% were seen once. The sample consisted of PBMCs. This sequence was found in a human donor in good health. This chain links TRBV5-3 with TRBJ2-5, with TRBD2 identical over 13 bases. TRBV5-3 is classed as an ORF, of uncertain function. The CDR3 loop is CARSNGTSGATQYF. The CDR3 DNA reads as TGTGCCAGAAGCAACGGGACTAGCGGGGCGACCCAGTACTTC.